This TCR beta chain was retrieved from a study of T cell clonality in common variable immunodeficiency. Overall study results and limits: In common variable immunodeficiency, TCR beta chains reportedly carried fewer deletions and N-nucleotide insertions.

This clone was seen ten or more times. Its antigen remains unknown. The DNA ends 3 residues before the CDR3 does, and the rest of the CDR3 is filled in from the germline J gene. CDR3 length: 14 amino acids. V was cut by 7 bases and J by 7 bases, with 14 bases left in between. From germline, CDR1 is LNHDA and CDR2 SQIVND (reference sequence). Produced via immunoSEQ multiplex PCR; TCRdb's table is partial and in-frame only. The sample gives about 26,000 clones, none seen only once, and the top ten clones hold 24%. The gene calls are TRBV19 and TRBJ1-6; maybe TRBD1 (5 bases). The source material was peripheral blood mononuclear cells. The clonotype originates from a human donor with common variable immunodeficiency. The CDR3 is CASKRTQPNSPLHF. The CDR3 bases that were read are TGTGCCAGTAAAAGGACACAACCGAATTCACCC. Full variable domain (outside the CDR3, taken from reference TRBV19 and TRBJ1-6): DGGITQSPKYLFRKEGQNVTLSCEQNLNHDAMYWYRQDPGQGLRLIYYSQIVNDFQKGDIAEGYSVSREKKESFPLTVTSAQKNPTAFYLCASKRTQPNSPLHFGNGTRLTVT.